These 15 T cell receptor beta chains were all obtained from the same sample, sequenced in a study of T cell responses to AZD1222 COVID-19 vaccine. The table came from immunoSEQ multiplex PCR; TCRdb's copy has only in-frame clones and leaves some out. The sample consists of some 75,000 clones, roughly 90% of them appearing once. The sequenced sample was peripheral blood, obtained on day 0 of AZD1222 vaccination. The receptors here all came from an adult in good health.

The V and J genes are TRBV6-5 and TRBJ2-3, with D tentatively TRBD2 (6 bases). The CDR3 is made up of 15 amino acids. V shed 5 bases and J shed 5 bases, with 17 bases lying between them. Germline-derived CDR1 and CDR2 are MNHEY and SVGAGI. The CDR3 DNA follows: TGTGCCAGCAGTCTACGGGGTTGGGGGGAAGATACGCAGTATTTT. Protein sequence: CASSLRGWGEDTQYF.

Written as DNA, the CDR3 is TGTGCCAGCAGCCCCCGCGGGACAGGGGGGTTAGATGAGCAGTTCTTC. This codes for CASSPRGTGGLDEQFF. The chain links TRBV7-9 to TRBJ2-1, with 11 bases identical to TRBD1. The CDR3 loop spans 16 amino acids. V was pared by 5 bases and J by 8 bases, with 11 bases of the junction left unmatched. The germline CDR1 and CDR2 sequences are SEHNR and FQNEAQ (reference sequence).

The J gene is TRBJ1-6, the V gene TRBV21-1; the DNA was not used to check the table's D call, TRBD1. TRBV21-1 is reported as a pseudogene. This CDR3 contains 15 residues. This chain's CDR3 is CASSPTRQGNSPLHF. CDR3 in DNA: TGTGCCAGCAGCCCGACGCGGCAGGGGAATTCACCCCTCCACTTT.

This chain joins TRBV6-1 and TRBJ1-5; D uncertain. Looked up from germline, CDR1 is MNHNS and CDR2 is SASEGT. This CDR3 has 13 residues. Trimming shortened V by 3 bases and J by 6 bases, and 9 bases separated the two germline ends. The CDR3 coding sequence is TGTGCCAGCAGTGATGGTTTGGGTCAGCCCCAGCATTTT. Translation: CASSDGLGQPQHF.

This clone was observed many times. The chain uses TRBV6-4 and TRBJ2-1, with D tentatively TRBD1 (6 bases). The V and J ends lost 4 bases and 8 bases respectively, with 21 bases between them. Germline lookup yields CDR1 MRHNA and CDR2 SNTAGT. This CDR3 is 16 amino acids long. CDR3 sequence reads: CASSVRGTGSLDEQFF. In DNA form, the CDR3 reads TGTGCCAGCAGTGTTAGGGGTACAGGGTCTCTCGATGAGCAGTTCTTC.

This chain uses TRBV9 with TRBJ2-3; D gene uncertain. CDR3 length: 14 amino acids. Trimming removed 0 bases from V and 1 base from J, with 6 bases in between. The germline V gene encodes CDR1 SGDLS and CDR2 YYNGEE. The CDR3 DNA reads TGTGCCAGCAGCGTAGCTCGGGGCACAGATACGCAGTATTTT. This translates into CASSVARGTDTQYF.

The rearrangement joins TRBV24-1 to TRBJ2-1; D remains ambiguous. Germline-derived CDR1 and CDR2 are KGHDR and SFDVKD. V was cut by 4 bases and J by 12 bases, with 15 bases left in between. The CDR3 is 13 residues long. CDR3 nucleotide sequence: TGTGCCACCAGTGACCAGTCTAACTTTCGGCAGTTCTTC. This gives the protein CATSDQSNFRQFF.

Only one count was recorded for this clone. This chain connects TRBV5-4 to TRBJ1-4, with 7 bases lining up with TRBD1. The CDR3 is made up of 16 amino acids. CDR1 is SGHNT and CDR2 is YYREEE in the germline V gene (reference sequence). V shed 4 bases and J 5 bases; nucleotides not matched to a gene: 11. The CDR3 spells CASSAPRTGGNEKLFF. The CDR3 DNA reads TGTGCCAGCAGCGCCCCCAGGACAGGTGGAAATGAAAAACTGTTTTTT.

This sequence joins TRBV3-1 (or the pseudogene TRBV3-2) and TRBJ2-5, with D unresolved. Germline V gene data show CDR1 as LGHDT and CDR2 as YNNKEL (reference sequence). The CDR3 totals 12 residues. Trimming cost V 4 bases and J 5 bases, with 8 bases left between them. DNA of the CDR3: TGTGCCAGCAGCCCCTTGGGGGAGACCCAGTACTTC. Its protein product is CASSPLGETQYF.

The chain uses TRBV2 and TRBJ1-5; D may be TRBD1 (6 bases). The CDR3 length is 13 residues. The V gene lost 6 bases and the J gene lost 3 bases, with 9 bases spanning the gap. The V gene's germline CDR1 is SNHLY and CDR2 FYNNEI. CDR3 sequence: CASRQGFNQPQHF. The CDR3 bases are TGTGCCAGCAGACAGGGTTTCAATCAGCCCCAGCATTTT.

The chain uses TRBV3-1 (or the pseudogene TRBV3-2) and TRBJ2-7; weak D call: TRBD2 (5 bases). V dropped 4 bases and J dropped 3 bases, with 7 bases sitting between them. The CDR3 is 12 residues long. From germline, CDR1 is LGHDT and CDR2 YNNKEL (reference sequence). The CDR3 loop reads CASSPRDYEQYF. The CDR3 DNA reads TGTGCCAGCAGCCCCCGGGACTACGAGCAGTACTTC.

This clone was counted only a few times. The chain recombines TRBV7-9 with TRBJ1-1; D is unresolved. In germline, CDR1 is SEHNR, CDR2 FQNEAQ (reference sequence). CDR3 length: 15 amino acids. The germline V and J ends were trimmed by 4 bases and 4 bases, with 16 bases remaining between them. The CDR3 region has the DNA TGTGCCAGCAGCTATGGGCTTGGCAGCATCACTGAAGCTTTCTTT. The encoded protein is CASSYGLGSITEAFF.

V gene TRBV9 combines with J gene TRBJ2-1; TRBD1 matches 8 bases. CDR3 length equals 14 residues. Germline trimming cut 3 bases from V and 6 bases from J; bases unmatched to any gene: 5. CDR1 and CDR2 from the germline V gene are SGDLS and YYNGEE. As DNA, the CDR3 is TGTGCCAGCAGCGCGGGACAGGCCCGCAATGAGCAGTTCTTC. It codes for CASSAGQARNEQFF. Based on the CDR3 plus reference TRBV9 and TRBJ2-1, the full variable domain is DSGVTQTPKHLITATGQRVTLRCSPRSGDLSVYWYQQSLDQGLQFLIQYYNGEERAKGNILERFSAQQFPDLHSELNLSSLELGDSALYFCASSAGQARNEQFFGPGTRLTVL.

V usage is TRBV11-2 and J usage is TRBJ2-5, with a weak D call TRBD1 (7 bases). Germline V gene lookup returns CDR1 SGHAT and CDR2 FQNNGV. Deletions cut 4 bases from V and 5 bases from J, with 17 bases between. The CDR3 covers 15 residues. Written as DNA, the CDR3 is TGTGCCAGCAGCTGGGGAGGAGGGGGCGTGGAGACCCAGTACTTC. It is translated as CASSWGGGGVETQYF.

This clone was recorded only once. The chain combines TRBV27 with TRBJ2-2, with no clear D. The V end was cut by 4 bases, the J end by 1 base, with 16 bases between. Germline assignment: CDR1 MNHEY and CDR2 SMNVEV (reference sequence). This CDR3 contains 17 residues. DNA of the CDR3: TGTGCCAGCAGTTCATCGGGTTTCTTGGGGAACACCGGGGAGCTGTTTTTT. It translates to CASSSSGFLGNTGELFF.